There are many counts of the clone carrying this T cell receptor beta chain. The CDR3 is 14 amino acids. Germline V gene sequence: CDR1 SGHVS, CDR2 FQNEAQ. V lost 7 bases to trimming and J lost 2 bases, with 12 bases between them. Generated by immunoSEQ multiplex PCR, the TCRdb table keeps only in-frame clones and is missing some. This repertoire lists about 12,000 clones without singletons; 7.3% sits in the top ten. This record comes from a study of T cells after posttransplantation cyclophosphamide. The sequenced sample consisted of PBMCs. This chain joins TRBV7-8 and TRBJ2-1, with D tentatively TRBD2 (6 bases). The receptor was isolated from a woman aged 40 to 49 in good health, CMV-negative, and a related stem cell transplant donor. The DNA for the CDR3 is TGTGCCAGCACTGGGGGACTCACCTACAATGAGCAGTTCTTC. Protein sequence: CASTGGLTYNEQFF. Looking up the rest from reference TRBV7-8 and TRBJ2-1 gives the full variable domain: GAGVSQSPRYKVAKRGQDVALRCDPISGHVSLFWYQQALGQGPEFLTYFQNEAQLDKSGLPSDRFFAERPEGSVSTLKIQRTQQEDSAVYLCASTGGLTYNEQFFGPGTRLTVL.